The next 16 T cell receptor beta chains were all read from a single sample in a study of blood T cell repertoires in COVID-19. Clones were read by immunoSEQ multiplex PCR, and TCRdb kept only the in-frame ones, dropping some. The sample lists around 370,000 clones; 90% were seen once. Sequenced input: peripheral blood. These receptors originate from a man aged 18 to 30 with active or convalescent COVID-19.

The chain combines TRBV29-1 with TRBJ1-1, with no clear D. CDR3 size: 13 residues. The germline V gene encodes CDR1 SQVTM and CDR2 ANQGSEA. V gave up 3 bases and J gave up 7 bases, with 15 bases separating them. CDR3 DNA sequence: TGCAGCGTTGAGTTAGCTGGACGGGATGAAGCTTTCTTT. Encoded protein: CSVELAGRDEAFF. Full variable domain (rest looked up from reference TRBV29-1 and TRBJ1-1): SAVISQKPSRDICQRGTSLTIQCQVDSQVTMMFWYRQQPGQSLTLIATANQGSEATYESGFVIDKFPISRPNLTFSTLTVSNMSPEDSSIYLCSVELAGRDEAFFGQGTRLTVV.

For the CDR3, the DNA is TGTGCCAGCAGTGCCTCATGGCTGGCGAGGGTTGATGAGCAGTTCTTC. Protein product: CASSASWLARVDEQFF. The chain is built from TRBV6-4 and TRBJ2-1; TRBD2 is a possible D gene (5 bases). The CDR3 covers 16 residues. With 4 bases removed from V and 8 bases from J, the gap between germline ends came to 21 bases. Germline V CDR1 and CDR2: MRHNA, SNTAGT.

This clone has only one observation. The chain recombines TRBV6-4 with TRBJ1-1; possibly TRBD1 for D (5 bases). The ends were cut back, 2 bases at V and 3 bases at J, with 7 bases in the middle. CDR1 and CDR2 from the germline V gene are MRHNA and SNTAGT. The CDR3 totals 13 residues. The chain's CDR3 is CASSDGADTEAFF. The CDR3, as DNA: TGTGCCAGCAGTGACGGGGCAGACACTGAAGCTTTCTTT.

The chain employs TRBV23-1 and TRBJ2-5; 10 nucleotides match TRBD2. TRBV23-1 is noted as an ORF with a role that remains uncertain. CDR3 length: 19 amino acids. V shed 1 base and J 7 bases; nucleotides not matched to a gene: 18. CDR3 bases: TGCGCCAGCAGTCAATTGCGAACTAGCGGGAACATAAAGGGAGGGACCCAGTACTTC. It codes for CASSQLRTSGNIKGGTQYF.

The CDR3 sequence is CASTFRGPRAHEQYF. The CDR3 DNA follows: TGTGCCAGCACCTTCAGGGGTCCCAGGGCTCACGAGCAGTACTTC. V usage is TRBV28 and J usage is TRBJ2-7; perhaps TRBD1 as D (6 bases). Germline V gene lookup returns CDR1 MDHEN and CDR2 SYDVKM. This CDR3 is built from 15 residues. Trimming pared 7 bases from V and 5 bases from J, leaving 21 bases between. Supplemented by reference TRBV28 and TRBJ2-7, the full variable domain reads DVKVTQSSRYLVKRTGEKVFLECVQDMDHENMFWYRQDPGLGLRLIYFSYDVKMKEKGDIPEGYSVSREKKERFSLILESASTNQTSMYLCASTFRGPRAHEQYFGPGTRLTVT.

The chain joins TRBV6-6 to TRBJ2-2; 9 bases align to TRBD1. CDR1 and CDR2 (germline): MNHNY, SVGAGI (reference sequence). This CDR3 region has 16 residues. Germline trimming cut 6 bases from V and 4 bases from J; bases unmatched to any gene: 9. The CDR3 region has the DNA TGTGCCAGCAGCCACGGACAGGGGATGGGCACCGGGGAGCTGTTTTTT. Protein sequence: CASSHGQGMGTGELFF.

This chain connects TRBV2 to TRBJ1-2; a weak D match, TRBD1 (5 bases). The CDR3 spans 11 residues. V was shortened by 8 bases and J by 7 bases, with 11 bases between the two germline ends. Germline V CDR1 and CDR2: SNHLY, FYNNEI. CDR3 in amino acids: CASGRGFGYTF. The CDR3 nucleotides read TGTGCCAGCGGAAGGGGCTTTGGCTACACCTTC.

This chain connects TRBV4-2 to TRBJ2-5; the D gene is possibly TRBD1 (7 bases). The V gene's germline CDR1 is LGHNA and CDR2 YNFKEQ. Trimming shortened V by 1 base and J by 5 bases, and 14 bases separated the two germline ends. The CDR3 is 15 amino acids. CDR3 residues: CASSQGGGGEETQYF. In DNA, the CDR3 is TGTGCCAGCAGCCAAGGAGGGGGCGGGGAGGAGACCCAGTACTTC.

This chain joins TRBV27 and TRBJ2-1; 9 bases agree with TRBD1. CDR1 and CDR2 (germline): MNHEY, SMNVEV (reference sequence). Trimming removed 6 bases from V and 0 bases from J; junction bases left unmatched: 3. The CDR3 is made up of 15 amino acids. Here the CDR3 reads CASRGTGSSYNEQFF. The CDR3 DNA sequence: TGTGCCAGCAGGGGGACAGGGAGCTCCTACAATGAGCAGTTCTTC.

The chain employs TRBV7-3 and TRBJ2-7; the match to TRBD2 covers 8 bases. Per the germline V gene, CDR1 is SGHTA and CDR2 is FQGTGA. This CDR3 comprises 20 residues. Trimming removed 1 base from V and 7 bases from J; junction bases left unmatched: 24. In DNA, the CDR3 is TGTGCCAGCAGCTTAAGACTGCCCAGAATTGTGGCTAGCGGGTTGGGGGAGCAGTACTTC. This gives the protein CASSLRLPRIVASGLGEQYF. The full variable domain, in which reference TRBV7-3 and TRBJ2-7 provide the parts outside the CDR3, is GAGVSQTPSNKVTEKGKYVELRCDPISGHTALYWYRQSLGQGPEFLIYFQGTGAADDSGLPNDRFFAVRPEGSVSTLKIQRTERGDSAVYLCASSLRLPRIVASGLGEQYFGPGTRLTVT.

Notes on this clone: Other nucleotide sequences in the sample specify the same CDR3. The CDR3 DNA follows: TGTGCCAGCAGTTTAACAGGGGGCTATGGCTACACCTTC. It specifies CASSLTGGYGYTF. The chain couples TRBV27 to TRBJ1-2; 8 positions agree with TRBD1. V lost 2 bases and J lost 4; bases outside the gene matches: 0. CDR1 is MNHEY, CDR2 SMNVEV, per germline (reference sequence). The CDR3 runs 13 residues.

The V and J genes are TRBV7-2 and TRBJ2-4; 9 nucleotides line up with TRBD2. This CDR3 contains 13 residues. Germline-derived CDR1 and CDR2 are SGHTA and FQGNSA. Trimming took 1 base from V and 11 from J; bases not matched to a gene: 3. The CDR3 coding sequence is TGTGCCAGCAGCTTAGAGCGGGGGGCCCTTCAGTACTTC. Residues: CASSLERGALQYF.

The rearrangement joins TRBV25-1 to TRBJ1-4, with a possible D match to TRBD1 (6 bases). The V gene's germline CDR1 is MGHDK and CDR2 SYGVNS. The CDR3 extends over 16 amino acids. V was shortened by 3 bases and J by 8 bases, with 19 bases between the two germline ends. The CDR3 DNA sequence: TGTGCCAGCAGTGATCACAGGGACCGATCTCGGGAAAAACTGTTTTTT. Amino acids: CASSDHRDRSREKLFF.

CDR3 loop: CASSQEGRDSYEQYF. CDR3 bases: TGCGCCAGCAGCCAAGAAGGTCGAGACAGTTACGAGCAGTACTTC. This chain uses TRBV4-1 with TRBJ2-7, with D tentatively TRBD1 (5 bases). The V gene lost 0 bases and the J gene lost 4 bases, with 13 bases spanning the gap. There are 15 residues in the CDR3. Looked up from germline, CDR1 is MGHRA and CDR2 is YSYEKL.

This chain links TRBV19 with TRBJ1-5; D is possibly TRBD1 (5 bases). The CDR3 runs to 14 residues. The V gene lost 5 bases and the J gene lost 0 bases, with 8 bases spanning the gap. Germline-derived CDR1 and CDR2 are LNHDA and SQIVND (reference sequence). CDR3 DNA sequence: TGTGCCAGTAGTTCAGGGAATAGCAATCAGCCCCAGCATTTT. This encodes CASSSGNSNQPQHF.

This sequence joins TRBV5-5 and TRBJ2-5, with 8 bases that match TRBD2. There are 16 residues in the CDR3. In germline, CDR1 is SGHKS, CDR2 YYEKEE (reference sequence). Trimming cost V 3 bases and J 7 bases; bases outside gene matches: 14. DNA for the CDR3: TGTGCCAGCAGCTCTATTTTTGCGGGGGGCGCCGTGACCCAGTACTTC. Translating it yields CASSSIFAGGAVTQYF.